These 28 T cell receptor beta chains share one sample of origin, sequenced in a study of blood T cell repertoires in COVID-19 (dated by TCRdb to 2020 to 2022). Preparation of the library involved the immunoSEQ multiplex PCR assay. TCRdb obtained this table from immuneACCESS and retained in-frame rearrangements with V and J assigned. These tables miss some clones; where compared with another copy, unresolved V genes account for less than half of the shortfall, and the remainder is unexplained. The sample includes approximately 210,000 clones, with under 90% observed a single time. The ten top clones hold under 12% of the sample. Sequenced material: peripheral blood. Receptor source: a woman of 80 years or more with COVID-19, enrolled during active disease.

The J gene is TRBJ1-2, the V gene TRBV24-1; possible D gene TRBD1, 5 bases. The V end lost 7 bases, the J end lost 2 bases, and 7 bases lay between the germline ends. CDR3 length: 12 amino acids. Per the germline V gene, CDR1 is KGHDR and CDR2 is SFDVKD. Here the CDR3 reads CATSDRNYGYTF. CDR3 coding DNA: TGTGCCACCAGCGACAGAAACTATGGCTACACCTTC.

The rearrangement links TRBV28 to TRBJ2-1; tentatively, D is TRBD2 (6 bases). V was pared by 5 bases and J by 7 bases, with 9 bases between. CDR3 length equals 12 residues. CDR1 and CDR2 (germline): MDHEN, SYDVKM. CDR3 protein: CASSRRGNEQFF. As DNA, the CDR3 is TGTGCCAGCAGTCGGAGGGGAAATGAGCAGTTCTTC.

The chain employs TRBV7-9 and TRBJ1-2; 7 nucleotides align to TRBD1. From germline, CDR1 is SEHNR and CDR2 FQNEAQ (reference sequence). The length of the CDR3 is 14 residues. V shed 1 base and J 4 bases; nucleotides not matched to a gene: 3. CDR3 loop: CASSLDQGVYGYTF. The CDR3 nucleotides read TGTGCCAGCAGCTTAGATCAGGGGGTCTATGGCTACACCTTC.

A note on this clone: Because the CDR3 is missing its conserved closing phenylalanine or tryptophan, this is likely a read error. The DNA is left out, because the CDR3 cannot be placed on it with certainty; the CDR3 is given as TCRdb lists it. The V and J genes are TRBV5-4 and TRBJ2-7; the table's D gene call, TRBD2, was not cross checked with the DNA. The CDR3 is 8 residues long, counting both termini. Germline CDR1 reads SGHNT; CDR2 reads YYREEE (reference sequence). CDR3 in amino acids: CASSEDWL.

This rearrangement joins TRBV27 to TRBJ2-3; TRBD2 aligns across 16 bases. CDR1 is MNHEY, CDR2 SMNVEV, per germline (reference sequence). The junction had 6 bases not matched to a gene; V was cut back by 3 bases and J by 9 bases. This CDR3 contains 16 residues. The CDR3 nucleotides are TGTGCCAGCAGTTTGGGGACTAGCGGGGGGGCCGTAACGCAGTATTTT. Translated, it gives CASSLGTSGGAVTQYF.

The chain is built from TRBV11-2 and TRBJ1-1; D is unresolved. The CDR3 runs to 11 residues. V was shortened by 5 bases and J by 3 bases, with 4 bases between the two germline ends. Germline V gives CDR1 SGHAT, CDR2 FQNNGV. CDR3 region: CASSPDTEAFF. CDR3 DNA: TGTGCCAGCAGCCCTGACACTGAAGCTTTCTTT.

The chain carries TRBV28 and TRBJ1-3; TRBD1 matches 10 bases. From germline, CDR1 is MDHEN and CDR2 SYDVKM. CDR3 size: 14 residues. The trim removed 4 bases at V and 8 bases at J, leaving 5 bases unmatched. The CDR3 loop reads CASSSGTGDYTIYF. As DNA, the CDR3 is TGTGCCAGCAGTTCCGGGACAGGGGATTACACCATATATTTT.

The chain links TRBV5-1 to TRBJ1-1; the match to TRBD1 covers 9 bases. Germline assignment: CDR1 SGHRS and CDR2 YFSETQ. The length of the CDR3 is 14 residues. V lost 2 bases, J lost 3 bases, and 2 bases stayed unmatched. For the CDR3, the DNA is TGCGCCAGCAGCTTTAGGACAGGGGACACTGAAGCTTTCTTT. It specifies CASSFRTGDTEAFF.

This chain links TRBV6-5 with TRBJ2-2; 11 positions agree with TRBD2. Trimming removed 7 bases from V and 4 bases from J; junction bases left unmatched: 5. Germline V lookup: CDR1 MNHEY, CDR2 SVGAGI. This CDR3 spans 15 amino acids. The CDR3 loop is CASTQTSGTTGELFF. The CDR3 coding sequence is TGTGCCAGCACCCAGACTAGCGGGACCACCGGGGAGCTGTTTTTT.

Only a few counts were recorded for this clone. CDR3 coding DNA: TGTGCCAGCAGCTTATCTAGCGGGGGAGAGACCCAGTACTTC. It yields the protein CASSLSSGGETQYF. This chain links TRBV7-9 with TRBJ2-5; 10 nucleotides agree with TRBD2. V was pared by 2 bases and J by 4 bases, with 1 base of the junction left unmatched. The germline CDR1 and CDR2 sequences are SEHNR and FQNEAQ (reference sequence). CDR3 size: 14 residues.

CDR3 protein: CASSKGTGDNEQFF. The CDR3 nucleotides read TGCGCCAGCAGCAAGGGGACAGGGGACAATGAGCAGTTCTTC. This chain links TRBV5-1 with TRBJ2-1; 10 bases line up with TRBD1. The germline gives CDR1 SGHRS, CDR2 YFSETQ. The CDR3 runs 14 residues. V lost 4 bases and J lost 5; bases outside the gene matches: 3.

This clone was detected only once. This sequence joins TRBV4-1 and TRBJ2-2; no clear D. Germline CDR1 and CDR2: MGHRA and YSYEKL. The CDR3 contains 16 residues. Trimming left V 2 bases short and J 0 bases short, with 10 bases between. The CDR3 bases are TGCGCCAGCAGCCAAATATCTCGGGCGAACACCGGGGAGCTGTTTTTT. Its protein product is CASSQISRANTGELFF.

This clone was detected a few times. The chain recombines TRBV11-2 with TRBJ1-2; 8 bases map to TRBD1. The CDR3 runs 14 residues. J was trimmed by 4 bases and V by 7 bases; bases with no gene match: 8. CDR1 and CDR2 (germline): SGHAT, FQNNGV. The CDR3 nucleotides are TGTGCCAGCAACGACAGGGGTCGGGTCTATGGCTACACCTTC. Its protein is CASNDRGRVYGYTF.

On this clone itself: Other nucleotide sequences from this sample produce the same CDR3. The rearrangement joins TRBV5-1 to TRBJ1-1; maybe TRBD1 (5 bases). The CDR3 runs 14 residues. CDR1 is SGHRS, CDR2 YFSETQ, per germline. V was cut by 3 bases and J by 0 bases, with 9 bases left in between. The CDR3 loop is CASSSDTLNTEAFF. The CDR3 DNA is TGCGCCAGCAGCTCGGACACCTTGAACACTGAAGCTTTCTTT.

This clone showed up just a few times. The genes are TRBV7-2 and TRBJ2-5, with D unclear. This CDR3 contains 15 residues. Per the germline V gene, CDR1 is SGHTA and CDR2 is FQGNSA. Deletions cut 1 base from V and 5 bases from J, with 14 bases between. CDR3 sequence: CASSLDRQSPETQYF. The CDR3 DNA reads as TGTGCCAGCAGCTTAGACAGACAATCCCCGGAGACCCAGTACTTC.

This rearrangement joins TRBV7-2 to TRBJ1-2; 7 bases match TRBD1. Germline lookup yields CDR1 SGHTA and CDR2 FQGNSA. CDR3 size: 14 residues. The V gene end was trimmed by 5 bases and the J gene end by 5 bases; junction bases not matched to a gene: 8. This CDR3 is CASSRRDRIYGYTF. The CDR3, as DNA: TGTGCCAGCAGCCGCCGGGACAGAATTTATGGCTACACCTTC.

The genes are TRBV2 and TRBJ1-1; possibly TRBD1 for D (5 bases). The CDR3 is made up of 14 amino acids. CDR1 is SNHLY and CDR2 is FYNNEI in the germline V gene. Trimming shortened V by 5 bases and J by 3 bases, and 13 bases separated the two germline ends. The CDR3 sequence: CASSILGRDTEAFF. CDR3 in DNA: TGTGCCAGCAGTATTCTTGGCAGGGACACTGAAGCTTTCTTT.

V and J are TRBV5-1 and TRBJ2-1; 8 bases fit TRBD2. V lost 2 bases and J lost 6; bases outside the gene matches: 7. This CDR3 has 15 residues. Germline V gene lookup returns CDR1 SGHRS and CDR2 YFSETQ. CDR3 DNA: TGCGCCAGCAGCTTCGCGGGGGGCAGGGGCAATGAGCAGTTCTTC. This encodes CASSFAGGRGNEQFF.

The chain's CDR3 is CASSQNSGTSGRGNTIYF. CDR3 sequence (DNA): TGTGCCAGCAGCCAAAATTCCGGGACTTCGGGGCGGGGAAACACCATATATTTT. The V gene is TRBV7-8, the J gene TRBJ1-3; a weak D match, TRBD1 (5 bases). The CDR3 is made up of 18 amino acids. Trimming stripped 5 bases from V and 4 bases from J, with 24 bases between. Germline V gives CDR1 SGHVS, CDR2 FQNEAQ.

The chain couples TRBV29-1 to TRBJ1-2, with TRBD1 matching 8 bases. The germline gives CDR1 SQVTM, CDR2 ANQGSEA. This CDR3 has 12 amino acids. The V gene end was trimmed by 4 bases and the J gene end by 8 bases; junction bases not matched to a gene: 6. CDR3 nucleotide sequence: TGCAGCGTTGCAGGGGGCGCGAGGGGCTACACCTTC. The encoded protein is CSVAGGARGYTF. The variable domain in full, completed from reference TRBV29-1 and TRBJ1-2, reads SAVISQKPSRDICQRGTSLTIQCQVDSQVTMMFWYRQQPGQSLTLIATANQGSEATYESGFVIDKFPISRPNLTFSTLTVSNMSPEDSSIYLCSVAGGARGYTFGSGTRLTVV.

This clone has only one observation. The chain's CDR3 is CASTVPSVNIQYF. The CDR3 coding sequence is TGTGCCAGCACGGTCCCTTCTGTGAACATTCAGTACTTC. The rearrangement joins TRBV28 to TRBJ2-4; D gene uncertain. The CDR3 sequence is 13 residues long. Germline CDR1 reads MDHEN; CDR2 reads SYDVKM. Between the trimmed V and J ends, which lost 7 bases and 7 bases, there was a span of 14 bases. Complete variable domain (other parts from reference TRBV28 and TRBJ2-4): DVKVTQSSRYLVKRTGEKVFLECVQDMDHENMFWYRQDPGLGLRLIYFSYDVKMKEKGDIPEGYSVSREKKERFSLILESASTNQTSMYLCASTVPSVNIQYFGAGTRLSVL.

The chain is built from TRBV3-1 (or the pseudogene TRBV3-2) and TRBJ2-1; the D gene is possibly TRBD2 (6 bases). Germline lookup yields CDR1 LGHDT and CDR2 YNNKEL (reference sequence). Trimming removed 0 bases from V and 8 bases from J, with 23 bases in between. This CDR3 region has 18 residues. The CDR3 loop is CASSQDPGERVRLDEQFF. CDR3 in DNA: TGTGCCAGCAGCCAAGATCCAGGAGAGCGGGTTCGTCTTGATGAGCAGTTCTTC.

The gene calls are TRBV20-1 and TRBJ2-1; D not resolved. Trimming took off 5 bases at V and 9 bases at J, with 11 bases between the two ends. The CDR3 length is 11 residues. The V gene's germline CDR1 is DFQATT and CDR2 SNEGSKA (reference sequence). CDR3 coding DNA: TGCAGTGCTGAATGGGCGCCTGAGCAGTTCTTC. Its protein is CSAEWAPEQFF.

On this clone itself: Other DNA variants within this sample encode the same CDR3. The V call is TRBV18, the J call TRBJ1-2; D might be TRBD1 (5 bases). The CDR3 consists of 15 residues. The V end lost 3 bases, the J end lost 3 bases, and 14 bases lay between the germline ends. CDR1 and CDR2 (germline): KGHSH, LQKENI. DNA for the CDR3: TGTGCCAGCTCACCCTTTCAGGGAGGAGACTATGGCTACACCTTC. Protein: CASSPFQGGDYGYTF. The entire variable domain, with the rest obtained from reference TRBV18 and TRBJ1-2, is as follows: NAGVMQNPRHLVRRRGQEARLRCSPMKGHSHVYWYRQLPEEGLKFMVYLQKENIIDESGMPKERFSAEFPKEGPSILRIQQVVRGDSAAYFCASSPFQGGDYGYTFGSGTRLTVV.

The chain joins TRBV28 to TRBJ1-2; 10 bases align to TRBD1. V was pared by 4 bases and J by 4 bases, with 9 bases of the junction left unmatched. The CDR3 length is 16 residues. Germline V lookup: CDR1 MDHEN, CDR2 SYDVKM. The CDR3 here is CASSSIRTGGAYGYTF. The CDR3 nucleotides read TGTGCCAGCAGTTCTATACGGACAGGGGGGGCCTATGGCTACACCTTC.

In nucleotides, the CDR3 is TGTGCCAGCAGCTTGTCTCCGTACCAAGAGACCCAGTACTTC. Amino acid sequence: CASSLSPYQETQYF. This rearrangement joins TRBV5-4 to TRBJ2-5; D ambiguous. Germline V gene lookup returns CDR1 SGHNT and CDR2 YYREEE (reference sequence). The CDR3 has 14 residues. Trimming removed 1 base from V and 0 bases from J, with 7 bases in between.

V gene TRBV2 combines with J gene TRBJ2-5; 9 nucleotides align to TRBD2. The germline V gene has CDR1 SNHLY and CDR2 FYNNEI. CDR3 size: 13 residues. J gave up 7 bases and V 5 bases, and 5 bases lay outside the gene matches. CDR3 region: CASSRGGGATQYF. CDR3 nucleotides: TGTGCCAGCAGTCGAGGCGGGGGGGCGACCCAGTACTTC.

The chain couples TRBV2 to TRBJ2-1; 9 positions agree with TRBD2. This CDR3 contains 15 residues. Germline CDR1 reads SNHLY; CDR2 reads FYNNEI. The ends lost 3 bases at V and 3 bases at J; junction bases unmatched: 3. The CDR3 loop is CASSDRRGGYNEQFF. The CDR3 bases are TGTGCCAGCAGTGACAGGCGGGGGGGCTACAATGAGCAGTTCTTC.